Reported below is one T cell receptor beta chain. The antigen remains undetermined. It was the approximately 110-subject validation cohort, separate from the 666-subject first cohort, to which the donors belonged. Profiling relied on immunoSEQ multiplex PCR, and the TCRdb table lists in-frame clones only, not all of them. The sample has over 200,000 clones, approximately 82% seen once. This specimen comes from a study of cytomegalovirus exposure and HLA in healthy donors. Study overall: The same platform was used for the 120 validation repertoires and the roughly 720 first-cohort repertoires, a later analysis reported.

The CDR3 spans 13 residues. V shed 2 bases and J shed 11 bases, with 13 bases lying between them. Germline V CDR1 and CDR2: MNHNS, SASEGT. Study-level findings and limits: Associated with cytomegalovirus, according to the listing, were around 160 TCR beta chains. Three chains tied to CMV proved CMV antigen-specific in vitro.

The TCR originated in a woman between 18 and 29 years old in good health and CMV-seronegative. The gene calls are TRBV6-1 and TRBJ1-3; D is uncertain. The sequenced sample consisted of PBMCs. CDR3 sequence reads: CASSELTVGAIYF. Written as DNA, the CDR3 is TGTGCCAGCAGTGAACTGACTGTCGGGGCCATATATTTT.